The rows below give T cell receptor beta chains drawn from one sample of a study of prognosis after radiotherapy for stage I lung cancer. One entry per CDR3 protein results from TCRdb running MiXCR on the multiplex PCR reads. The data contain roughly 27,000 distinct CDR3 sequences, around 42% of them singletons. The material sequenced was PBMCs, taken before or after stereotactic body radiation therapy (not recorded which). The receptor set was obtained from a donor older than 45 with non-small cell lung cancer. CDR3s leave out the opening cysteine and the closing phenylalanine or tryptophan.

v_gene	len	j_gene	CDR3aa
TRBV20-1	17	TRBJ2-3	SARRGLAGGKGDTDTQY
TRBV28	12	TRBJ2-2	ASTLDQRDRELF
TRBV13	12	TRBJ2-1	ASSPQSSYNEQF
TRBV27	11	TRBJ2-2	ASSFSGTGELF
TRBV25-1	11	TRBJ1-1	ASSENLATEAF
TRBV4-2	13	TRBJ2-3	ASSQEGAVGITQY
TRBV3-1	10	TRBJ2-7	ASSRNIYEQY
TRBV2	10	TRBJ2-5	ASRGQGETQY
TRBV18	13	TRBJ1-1	ASSPGPPGHTEAF
TRBV5-1	13	TRBJ2-2	ASSSTQGSVGELF
TRBV20-1	13	TRBJ2-7	SAIDRIRSDNEQY
TRBV9	10	TRBJ2-5	AKGLEQETQY
TRBV7-3	13	TRBJ1-5	ASSIRDRAGKPQH
TRBV28	11	TRBJ1-6	ASSPVGNSPLH
TRBV7-9	8	TRBJ1-4	AGSVGKLF
TRBV28	13	TRBJ1-4	ASSSTVAANEKLF
TRBV28	13	TRBJ2-7	ASTGGPNPLGEQY
TRBV20-1	12	TRBJ1-1	SARGYDLDTEAF
TRBV19	12	TRBJ1-2	ASRPEVRGYGYT
TRBV6-2/TRBV6-3	15	TRBJ1-2	ASSEGIWFLPSYGYT
TRBV3-1	11	TRBJ2-3	ASSQFGADTQY
TRBV6-2/TRBV6-3	11	TRBJ1-6	ASIFMGYSPLH
TRBV6-2/TRBV6-3	14	TRBJ1-4	ASSLRPLATNEKLF
TRBV2	11	TRBJ1-2	ASRFQVFYGYT
TRBV11-2	11	TRBJ2-7	ASSFTGPGEQY
TRBV6-1	13	TRBJ2-3	ASTLLADNTDTQY